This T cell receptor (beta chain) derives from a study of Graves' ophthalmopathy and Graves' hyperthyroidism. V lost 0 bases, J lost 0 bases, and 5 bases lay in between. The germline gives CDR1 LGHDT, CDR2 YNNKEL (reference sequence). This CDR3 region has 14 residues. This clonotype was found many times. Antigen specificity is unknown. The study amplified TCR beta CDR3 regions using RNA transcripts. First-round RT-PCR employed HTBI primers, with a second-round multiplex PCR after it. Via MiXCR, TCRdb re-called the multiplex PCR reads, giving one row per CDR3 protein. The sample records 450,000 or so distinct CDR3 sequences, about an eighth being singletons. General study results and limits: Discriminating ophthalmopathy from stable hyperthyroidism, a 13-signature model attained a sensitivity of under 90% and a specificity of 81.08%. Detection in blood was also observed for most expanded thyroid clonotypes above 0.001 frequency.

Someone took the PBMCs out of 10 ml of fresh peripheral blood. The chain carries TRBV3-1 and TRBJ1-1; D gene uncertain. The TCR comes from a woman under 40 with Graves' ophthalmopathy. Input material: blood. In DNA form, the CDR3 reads TGTGCCAGCAGCCAAGATCTCATGAACACTGAAGCTTTCTTT. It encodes CASSQDLMNTEAFF.